This T cell receptor (beta chain) emerged from a study of CXCR3-negative and CXCR3-positive naive CD8 T cells. Whole-study findings and limits: Higher TRB CDR3 hydrophobicity marked CXCR3-positive naive cells relative to CXCR3-negative naive cells.

Germline loops: CDR1 SEHNR, CDR2 FQNEAQ (reference sequence). The CDR3 runs to 13 residues. All TRB cDNA libraries came from 5' RACE performed with UMI labels. From the 5' RACE reads, TCRdb lists one entry per CDR3 protein and no DNA. This table lists under 110,000 distinct CDR3 sequences. Concerning this clonotype: Its antigen is not known.

With 300,000 cells each, the CD8+ T cell subsets were individually sorted in triplicate. The V call is TRBV7-9, the J call TRBJ1-1; without DNA, the TCRdb call of TRBD1 cannot be checked. The sequence was collected from a human donor in good health. Some clones in this sample may be carry-over from other donors' samples. Sequencing was done on a sample of naive CXCR3+ CD8+ T cells from blood. Subset indicated: CD45RO-CCR7+CD27+CD95- naive CD8+ T cells expressing CXCR3 (TNR3+). CDR3 protein: CASSYRQGDEAFF.